Listed below are T cell receptor beta chains from one sample, sequenced in a study of blood T cell repertoires in COVID-19. The data were produced by immunoSEQ multiplex PCR, yet TCRdb's version contains in-frame clones alone and is incomplete. The sample holds 200,000 or so clones, 80% to 90% seen once. Sequences were obtained from peripheral blood. These receptor sequences come from a woman in her sixties or seventies who had recovered from COVID-19. Each CDR3 is given with its conserved first and last residue. The D gene is left open where the match is weak. Not every row has a clone size; where given, it reads once, few, many or a size class.

NA TRBD2 TRBJ2-7 TRBV10-3 CAISVTSGGGYEQYF TGTGCCATCAGTGTGACTAGCGGGGGCGGCTACGAGCAGTACTTC
NA NA TRBJ1-1 TRBV20-1 CSARQDTEAFF TGCAGTGCTAGACAGGACACTGAAGCTTTCTTT
NA NA TRBJ2-5 TRBV23-1 CASSRPRDKTQYF TGCGCCAGCAGCCGTCCCCGGGACAAGACCCAGTACTTC
NA NA TRBJ2-3 TRBV24-1 CATSESGLQYF TGTGCCACCAGTGAAAGTGGGCTGCAGTATTTT
once NA TRBJ1-1 TRBV11-2 CASSLNPEGMAFF TGTGCCAGCAGCTTAAACCCCGAGGGTATGGCTTTCTTT
NA NA TRBJ1-5 TRBV4-1 CASSQESFSGGNQPQHF TGCGCCAGCAGCCAAGAGAGTTTTAGCGGCGGCAATCAGCCCCAGCATTTT
NA TRBD1 TRBJ1-4 TRBV3-1/TRBV3-2 CASSRQGVREKLFF TGTGCCAGCAGCCGACAGGGGGTGAGAGAAAAACTGTTTTTT
once NA TRBJ2-1 TRBV4-1 CASSHPTRREGYNEQFF TGCGCCAGCAGCCACCCAACGCGGAGGGAAGGCTACAATGAGCAGTTCTTC
NA NA TRBJ2-7 TRBV7-8 CASSSPSGYEQYF TGTGCCAGCAGCTCCCCCAGTGGCTACGAGCAGTACTTC
once TRBD1 TRBJ1-2 TRBV6-5 CASSYIRQGGYYGYTF TGTGCCAGCAGTTACATACGACAGGGGGGATACTATGGCTACACCTTC
NA NA TRBJ2-3 TRBV4-3 CASSQFLRAGSDTQYF TGCGCCAGCAGCCAATTCCTGCGCGCGGGGTCAGATACGCAGTATTTT
NA NA TRBJ1-1 TRBV18 CASSLHENTEAFF TGTGCCAGCTCATTACACGAGAACACTGAAGCTTTCTTT
NA NA TRBJ1-1 TRBV28 CASTLPGLSTEAFF TGTGCCAGCACCCTTCCAGGGCTGAGCACTGAAGCTTTCTTT
NA NA TRBJ2-3 TRBV12-3/TRBV12-4 CASRLTSTDTQYF TGTGCCAGCAGGCTGACTAGCACAGATACGCAGTATTTT
once TRBD1 TRBJ2-7 TRBV7-6 CASSLSGTGGVEQYF TGTGCCAGCAGCTTGTCAGGGACAGGAGGGGTCGAGCAGTACTTC
NA NA TRBJ1-1 TRBV30 CAWRAGMNTEAFF TGTGCCTGGCGTGCCGGGATGAACACTGAAGCTTTCTTT
NA NA TRBJ2-6 TRBV19 CATQWGAGANVLTF TGTGCCACCCAGTGGGGGGCTGGGGCCAACGTCCTGACTTTC
NA NA TRBJ2-2 TRBV9 CASSVYPGELFF TGTGCCAGCAGCGTCTACCCGGGGGAGCTGTTTTTT
few TRBD2 TRBJ2-2 TRBV27 CASSLSGGGIDTGELFF TGTGCCAGCAGTTTATCCGGGGGGGGTATTGACACCGGGGAGCTGTTTTTT
NA NA TRBJ1-5 TRBV5-1 CASSLVRVQHF TGCGCCAGCAGCTTGGTCCGGGTCCAGCATTTT
NA TRBD2 TRBJ2-1 TRBV3-1/TRBV3-2 CASSHPSGSYNEQFF TGTGCCAGCAGCCACCCTAGCGGCTCCTACAATGAGCAGTTCTTC
NA NA TRBJ1-2 TRBV6-5 CAGVRGVAGYTF TGTGCCGGCGTCAGGGGTGTCGCTGGCTACACCTTC
NA TRBD2 TRBJ2-7 TRBV9 CASSVEGGTESSYEQYF TGTGCCAGCAGCGTAGAGGGAGGGACCGAGAGCTCCTACGAGCAGTACTTC
NA NA TRBJ1-3 TRBV25-1 CASRPPGTNSGNTIYF TGTGCCAGCAGGCCGCCTGGGACAAACTCTGGAAACACCATATATTTT
NA NA TRBJ2-5 TRBV15 CATSRETTGTQYF TGTGCCACCAGCAGGGAGACTACGGGGACCCAGTACTTC
NA NA TRBJ2-2 TRBV29-1 CSVTGYRAGELFF TGCAGCGTTACCGGGTATCGGGCCGGGGAGCTGTTTTTT
NA NA TRBJ2-1 TRBV7-2 CASSRTASGGQFF TGTGCCAGCAGCCGGACCGCCTCCGGGGGGCAGTTCTTC
NA NA TRBJ2-1 TRBV4-1 CASSQDLLAQYNEQFF TGCGCCAGCAGCCAAGATTTACTAGCCCAATACAATGAGCAGTTCTTC
NA NA TRBJ1-5 TRBV6-2/TRBV6-3 CASSYPPKGRVTGNQPQHF TGTGCCAGCAGTTACCCACCCAAGGGGCGCGTTACCGGCAATCAGCCCCAGCATTTT
NA NA TRBJ2-5 TRBV7-2 CASSLVAMETQYF TGTGCCAGCAGCTTAGTAGCTATGGAGACCCAGTACTTC
NA TRBD2 TRBJ2-1 TRBV3-1/TRBV3-2 CASSHQRGGQFF TGTGCCAGCAGCCACCAGCGGGGGGGGCAGTTCTTC
NA NA TRBJ1-5 TRBV3-1/TRBV3-2 CASSRRGSGQPQHF TGTGCCAGCAGCCGGAGGGGATCCGGGCAGCCCCAGCATTTT
NA TRBD1 TRBJ1-1 TRBV18 CASSPQPGTGKGTEAFF TGTGCCAGCTCACCACAGCCAGGGACAGGGAAAGGGACTGAAGCTTTCTTT
NA NA TRBJ2-5 TRBV7-8 CASSNKPETQYF TGTGCCAGCAGCAACAAACCGGAGACCCAGTACTTC
NA NA TRBJ2-5 TRBV4-2 CASSQAHLTTTIVYQIETQYF TGTGCCAGCAGCCAAGCCCACTTGACTACCACTATCGTGTACCAAATAGAGACCCAGTACTTC
medium-sized TRBD1 TRBJ2-7 TRBV9 CASSVAYRGNEQYF TGTGCCAGCAGCGTAGCGTACAGGGGCAACGAGCAGTACTTC
NA TRBD1 TRBJ2-7 TRBV7-9 CASSATTGTGWNEQYF TGTGCCAGCAGCGCAACGACCGGGACAGGGTGGAACGAGCAGTACTTC
NA NA TRBJ2-3 TRBV6-1 CASSEEHTDTQYF TGTGCCAGCAGTGAAGAGCACACAGATACGCAGTATTTT
NA NA TRBJ1-4 TRBV5-1 CASREQGGTEKLFF TGCGCCAGCCGGGAACAGGGAGGGACGGAAAAACTGTTTTTT
NA TRBD1 TRBJ1-2 TRBV12-3/TRBV12-4 CASRGTGRSGYTF TGTGCCAGCAGGGGGACAGGGAGAAGTGGCTACACCTTC
NA NA TRBJ2-7 TRBV7-2 CASSLLGAGDEQYF TGTGCCAGCAGCTTACTAGGGGCCGGCGACGAGCAGTACTTC